This entry features one T cell receptor (beta chain) sequence. This record belongs to a study of beta chain features in type 1 diabetes. Expressed TCRB transcripts were sequenced, since all the RNA that had been isolated was reverse transcribed. Using immunoSEQ multiplex PCR, the repertoire was profiled, and TCRdb retains in-frame clones only, with some absent. Among a few hundred thousand clones listed, roughly 14% were seen once. The CDR3 totals 15 residues. Trimming cost V 3 bases and J 1 base, with 9 bases left between them. CDR1 and CDR2 from the germline V gene are MNHEY and SMNVEV (reference sequence).

V gene TRBV27 combines with J gene TRBJ2-2; a possible D gene is TRBD1 (6 bases). The sequencing sample was made of naive CD4+ T cells from blood. The sequence was obtained from a man aged 30 to 45 in good health. CDR3 residues: CASSFQGLNTGELFF. The DNA for the CDR3 is TGTGCCAGCAGTTTTCAGGGGCTGAACACCGGGGAGCTGTTTTTT.